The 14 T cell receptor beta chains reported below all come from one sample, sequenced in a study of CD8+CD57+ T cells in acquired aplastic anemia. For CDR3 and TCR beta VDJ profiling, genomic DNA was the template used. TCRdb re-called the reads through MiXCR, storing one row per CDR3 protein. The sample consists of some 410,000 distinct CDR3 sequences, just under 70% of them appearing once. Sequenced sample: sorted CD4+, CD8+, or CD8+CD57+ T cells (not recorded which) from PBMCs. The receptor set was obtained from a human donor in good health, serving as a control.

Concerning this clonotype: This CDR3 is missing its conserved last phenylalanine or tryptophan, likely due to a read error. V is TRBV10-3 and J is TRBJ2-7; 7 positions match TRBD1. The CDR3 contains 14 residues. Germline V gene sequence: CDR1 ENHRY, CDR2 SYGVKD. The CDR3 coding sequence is TGTGCCAGCAGTGAACGACAGGGTCTCTACGAGCAGTACCTC. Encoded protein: CASSERQGLYEQYL.

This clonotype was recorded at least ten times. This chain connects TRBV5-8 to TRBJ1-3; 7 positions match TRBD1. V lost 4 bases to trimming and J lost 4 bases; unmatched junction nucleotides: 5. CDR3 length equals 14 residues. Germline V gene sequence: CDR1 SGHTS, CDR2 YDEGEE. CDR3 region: CASSTGASGNTIYF. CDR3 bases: TGTGCCAGCAGCACAGGGGCGTCGGGAAACACCATATATTTT.

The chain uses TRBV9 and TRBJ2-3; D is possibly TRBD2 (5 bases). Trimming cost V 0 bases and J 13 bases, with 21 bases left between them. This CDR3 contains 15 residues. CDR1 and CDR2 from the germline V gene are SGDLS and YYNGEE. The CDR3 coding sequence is TGTGCCAGCAGCGTAGGGTCGACGGGCTCGGGAACCAAGTATTTT. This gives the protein CASSVGSTGSGTKYF.

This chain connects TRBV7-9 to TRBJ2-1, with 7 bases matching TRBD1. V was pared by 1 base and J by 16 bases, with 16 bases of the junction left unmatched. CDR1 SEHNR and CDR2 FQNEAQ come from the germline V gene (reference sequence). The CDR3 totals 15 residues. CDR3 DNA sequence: TGTGCCAGCAGCTTAGAACAGGGGCTCACTGAAGCTTTCTTCTTC. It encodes CASSLEQGLTEAFFF.

In nucleotides, the CDR3 is TGTGCCAGCAGCTATGCGCTAGCGGGGGCCCAAGAGCAGCAGTACTTC. It translates to CASSYALAGAQEQQYF. The chain links TRBV7-2 to TRBJ2-5, with TRBD2 matching over 10 bases. From germline, CDR1 is SGHTA and CDR2 FQGNSA. This CDR3 spans 16 amino acids. V lost 4 bases to trimming and J lost 11 bases; unmatched junction nucleotides: 16. Complete variable domain (other parts from reference TRBV7-2 and TRBJ2-5): GAGVSQSPSNKVTEKGKDVELRCDPISGHTALYWYRQSLGQGLEFLIYFQGNSAPDKSGLPSDRFSAERTGGSVSTLTIQRTQQEDSAVYLCASSYALAGAQEQQYFGPGTRLLVL.

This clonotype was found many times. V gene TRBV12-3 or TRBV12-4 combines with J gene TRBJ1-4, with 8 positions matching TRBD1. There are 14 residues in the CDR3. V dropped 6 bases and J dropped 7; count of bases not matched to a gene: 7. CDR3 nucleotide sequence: TGTGCCAGCAGAACCGGGACAGGAGTTGAAAAACTGTTTTTT. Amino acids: CASRTGTGVEKLFF.

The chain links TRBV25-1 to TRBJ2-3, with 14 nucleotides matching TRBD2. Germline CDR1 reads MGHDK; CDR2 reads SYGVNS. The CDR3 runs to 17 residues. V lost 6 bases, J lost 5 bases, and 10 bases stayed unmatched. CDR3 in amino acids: CASSDRLAGGPQDTQYF. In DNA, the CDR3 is TGTGCCAGCAGCGACCGACTAGCGGGGGGGCCTCAAGATACGCAGTATTTT.

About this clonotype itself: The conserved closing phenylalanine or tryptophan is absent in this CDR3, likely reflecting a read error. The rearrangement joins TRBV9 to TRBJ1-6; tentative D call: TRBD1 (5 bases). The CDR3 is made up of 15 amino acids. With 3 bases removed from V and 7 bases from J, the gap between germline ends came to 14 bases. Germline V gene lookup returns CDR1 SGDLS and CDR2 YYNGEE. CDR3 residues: CASSAGMGDNSPLHL. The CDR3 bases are TGTGCCAGCAGCGCCGGTATGGGGGACAATTCACCCCTCCACCTT.

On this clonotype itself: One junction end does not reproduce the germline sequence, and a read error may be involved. The CDR3 region has the DNA TGTGCCAGCAGTCCCACACTGATCACTGAAGATTTCTTT. Amino acids: CASSPTLITEDFF. V gene TRBV9 combines with J gene TRBJ1-1; no definite D call. Per germline, CDR1 SGDLS and CDR2 YYNGEE. CDR3 size: 13 residues.

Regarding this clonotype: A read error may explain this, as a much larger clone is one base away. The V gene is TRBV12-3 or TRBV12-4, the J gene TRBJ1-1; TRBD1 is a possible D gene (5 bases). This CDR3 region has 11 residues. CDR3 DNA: TGTGCCTGCAGACAGCCCGAAGTAGCTTTCTTT. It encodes CACRQPEVAFF.

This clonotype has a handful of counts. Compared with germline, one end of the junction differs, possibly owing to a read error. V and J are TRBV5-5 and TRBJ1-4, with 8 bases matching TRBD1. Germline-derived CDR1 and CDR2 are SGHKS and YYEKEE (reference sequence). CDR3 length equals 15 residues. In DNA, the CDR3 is TGTGCCACCAGCACAGGTCGGACAGGGAATGAAAAACTGTTTTTT. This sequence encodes CATSTGRTGNEKLFF.

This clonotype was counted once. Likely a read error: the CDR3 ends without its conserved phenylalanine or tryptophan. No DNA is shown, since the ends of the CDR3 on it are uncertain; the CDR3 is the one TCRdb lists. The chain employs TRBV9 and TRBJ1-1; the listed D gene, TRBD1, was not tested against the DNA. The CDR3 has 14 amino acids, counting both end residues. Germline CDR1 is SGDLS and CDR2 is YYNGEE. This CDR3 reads CASSTRGGGTEPFL.

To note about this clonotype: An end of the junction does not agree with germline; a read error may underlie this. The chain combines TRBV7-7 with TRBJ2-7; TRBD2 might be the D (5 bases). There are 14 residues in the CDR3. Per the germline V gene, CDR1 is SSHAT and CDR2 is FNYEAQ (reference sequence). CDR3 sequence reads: CASSVTASNHPQHF. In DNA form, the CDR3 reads TGTGCCAGCAGCGTGACCGCTAGCAATCACCCGCAGCATTTC.

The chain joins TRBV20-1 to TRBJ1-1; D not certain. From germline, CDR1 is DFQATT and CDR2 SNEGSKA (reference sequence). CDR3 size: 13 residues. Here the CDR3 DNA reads TGCAGCGCTGCGGTCACAGCGAACACTGAAGCTTTCTTT. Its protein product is CSAAVTANTEAFF.